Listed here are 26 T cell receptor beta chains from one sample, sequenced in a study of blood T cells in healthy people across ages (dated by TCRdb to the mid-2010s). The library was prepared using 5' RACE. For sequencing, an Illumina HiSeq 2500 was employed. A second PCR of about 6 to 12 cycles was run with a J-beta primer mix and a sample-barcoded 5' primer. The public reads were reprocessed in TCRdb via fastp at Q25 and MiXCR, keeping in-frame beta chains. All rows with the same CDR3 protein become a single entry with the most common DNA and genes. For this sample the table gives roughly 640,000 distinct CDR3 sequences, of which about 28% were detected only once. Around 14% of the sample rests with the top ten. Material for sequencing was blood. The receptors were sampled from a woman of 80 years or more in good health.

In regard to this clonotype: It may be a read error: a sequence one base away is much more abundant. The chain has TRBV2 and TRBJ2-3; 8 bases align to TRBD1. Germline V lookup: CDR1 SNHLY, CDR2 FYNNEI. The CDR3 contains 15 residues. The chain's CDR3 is CASGETGASTGTQYF. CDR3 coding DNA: TGTGCCAGCGGAGAGACAGGGGCTAGCACAGGTACGCAGTATTTT.

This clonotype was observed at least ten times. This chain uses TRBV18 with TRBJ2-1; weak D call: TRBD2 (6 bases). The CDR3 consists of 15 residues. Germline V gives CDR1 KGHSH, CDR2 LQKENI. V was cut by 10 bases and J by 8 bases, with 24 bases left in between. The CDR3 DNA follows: TGTGCCACCCAGAAAGAATCAGGGAGGCGGCATGAGCAGTTCTTC. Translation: CATQKESGRRHEQFF. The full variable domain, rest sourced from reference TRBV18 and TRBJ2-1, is NAGVMQNPRHLVRRRGQEARLRCSPMKGHSHVYWYRQLPEEGLKFMVYLQKENIIDESGMPKERFSAEFPKEGPSILRIQQVVRGDSAAYFCATQKESGRRHEQFFGPGTRLTVL.

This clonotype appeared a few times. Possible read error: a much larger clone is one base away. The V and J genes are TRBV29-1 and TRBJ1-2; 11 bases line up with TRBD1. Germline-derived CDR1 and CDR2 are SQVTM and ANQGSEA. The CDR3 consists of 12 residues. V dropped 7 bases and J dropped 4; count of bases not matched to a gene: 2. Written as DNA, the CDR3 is TGCAGCGGGGGACAGGGGGTCTATGGCTACACCTTC. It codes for CSGGQGVYGYTF.

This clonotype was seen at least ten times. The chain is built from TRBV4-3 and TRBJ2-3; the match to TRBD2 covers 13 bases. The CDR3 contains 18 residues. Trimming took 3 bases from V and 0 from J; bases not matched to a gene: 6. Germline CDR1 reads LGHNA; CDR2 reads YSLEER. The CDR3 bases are TGCGCCAGCAGCCAGGGACTAGCGGGGATTACTAGCACAGATACGCAGTATTTT. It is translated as CASSQGLAGITSTDTQYF.

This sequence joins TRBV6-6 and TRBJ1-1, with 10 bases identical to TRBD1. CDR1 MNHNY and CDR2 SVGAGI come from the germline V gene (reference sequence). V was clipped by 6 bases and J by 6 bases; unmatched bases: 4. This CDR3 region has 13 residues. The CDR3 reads CASSPGTGAEAFF. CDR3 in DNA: TGTGCCAGCAGCCCCGGGACAGGGGCTGAAGCTTTCTTT.

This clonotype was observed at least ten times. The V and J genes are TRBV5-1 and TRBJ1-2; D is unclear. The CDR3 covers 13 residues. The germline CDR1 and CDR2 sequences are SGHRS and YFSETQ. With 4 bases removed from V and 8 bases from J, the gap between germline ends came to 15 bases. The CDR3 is CASSPAGEEGYTF. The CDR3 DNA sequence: TGCGCCAGCAGCCCAGCGGGTGAAGAGGGCTACACCTTC.

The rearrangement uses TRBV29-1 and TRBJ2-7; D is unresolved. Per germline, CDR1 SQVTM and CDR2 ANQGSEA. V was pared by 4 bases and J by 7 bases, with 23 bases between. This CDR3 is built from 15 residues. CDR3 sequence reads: CSVACSQGSYNEQYF. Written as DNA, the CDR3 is TGCAGCGTTGCGTGCAGCCAAGGCTCCTACAATGAGCAGTACTTC.

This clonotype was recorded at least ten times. The DNA for the CDR3 is TGTGCCATCAGCCGCCGGGACAGGGGATCCTACGAGCAGTACTTC. It translates to CAISRRDRGSYEQYF. The chain combines TRBV10-3 with TRBJ2-7, with 10 bases fitting TRBD1. V trimming: 6 bases; J trimming: 1 base; junction bases outside the gene matches: 6. The CDR3 runs 15 residues. The V gene's germline CDR1 is ENHRY and CDR2 SYGVKD.

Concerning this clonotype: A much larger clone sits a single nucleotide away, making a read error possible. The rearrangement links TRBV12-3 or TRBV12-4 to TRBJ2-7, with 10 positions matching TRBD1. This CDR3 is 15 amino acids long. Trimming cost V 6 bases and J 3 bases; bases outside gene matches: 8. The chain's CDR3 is CASSLWDRGRYEQYF. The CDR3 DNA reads TGTGCCAGCAGCTTGTGGGACAGGGGCCGCTACGAGCAGTACTTC.

CDR3 residues: CASSAGGSYEKLFF. CDR3 in DNA: TGTGCCAGCAGTGCGGGAGGGTCGTATGAAAAACTGTTTTTT. The chain uses TRBV2 and TRBJ1-4; D gene uncertain. Germline CDR1 reads SNHLY; CDR2 reads FYNNEI. Trimming took 4 bases from V and 6 from J, leaving 12 bases between them. CDR3 length: 14 residues.

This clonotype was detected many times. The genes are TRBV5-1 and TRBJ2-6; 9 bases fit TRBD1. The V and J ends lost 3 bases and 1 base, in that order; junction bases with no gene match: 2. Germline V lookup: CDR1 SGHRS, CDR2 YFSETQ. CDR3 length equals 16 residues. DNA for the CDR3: TGCGCCAGCAGCTCCGGGACAGGGTCTGGGGCCAACGTCCTGACTTTC. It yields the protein CASSSGTGSGANVLTF.

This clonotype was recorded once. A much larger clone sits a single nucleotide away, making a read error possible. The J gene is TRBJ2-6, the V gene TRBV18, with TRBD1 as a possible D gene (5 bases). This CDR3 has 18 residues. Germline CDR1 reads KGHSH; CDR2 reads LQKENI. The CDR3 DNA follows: TGTGCCAGCTCACCACCAAACCGGTTAAGCTCTGGGGCCAACGTCCCGACTTTC. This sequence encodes CASSPPNRLSSGANVPTF.

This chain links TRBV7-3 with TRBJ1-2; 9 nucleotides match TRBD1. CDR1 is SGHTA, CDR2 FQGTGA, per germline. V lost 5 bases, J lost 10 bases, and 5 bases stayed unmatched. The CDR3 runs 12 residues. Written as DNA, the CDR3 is TGTGCCAGCAGCCCTGGGACAGGGAACTACACCTTC. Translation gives CASSPGTGNYTF.

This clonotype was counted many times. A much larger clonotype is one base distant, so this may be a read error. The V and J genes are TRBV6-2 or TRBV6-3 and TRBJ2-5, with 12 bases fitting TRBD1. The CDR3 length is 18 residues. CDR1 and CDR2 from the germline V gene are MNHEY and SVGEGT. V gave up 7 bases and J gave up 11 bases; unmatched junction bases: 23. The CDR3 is CASNIGTGGEPSRNEQYF. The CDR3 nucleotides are TGTGCCAGCAATATAGGGACAGGGGGCGAACCCTCCCGCAATGAGCAGTACTTC.

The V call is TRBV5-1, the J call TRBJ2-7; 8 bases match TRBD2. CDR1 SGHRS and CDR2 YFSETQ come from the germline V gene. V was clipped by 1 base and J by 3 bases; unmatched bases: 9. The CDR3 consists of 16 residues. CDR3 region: CASSLTVSGGYYEQYF. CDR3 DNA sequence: TGCGCCAGCAGCTTGACCGTCAGCGGGGGATACTACGAGCAGTACTTC. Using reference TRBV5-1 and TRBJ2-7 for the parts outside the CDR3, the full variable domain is KAGVTQTPRYLIKTRGQQVTLSCSPISGHRSVSWYQQTPGQGLQFLFEYFSETQRNKGNFPGRFSGRQFSNSRSEMNVSTLELGDSALYLCASSLTVSGGYYEQYFGPGTRLTVT.

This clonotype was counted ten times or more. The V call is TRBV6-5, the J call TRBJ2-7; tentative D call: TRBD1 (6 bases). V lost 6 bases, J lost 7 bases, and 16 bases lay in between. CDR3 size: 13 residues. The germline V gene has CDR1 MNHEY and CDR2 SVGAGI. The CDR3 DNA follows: TGTGCCAGCAGGGATACAGGGTTGGGGGAGCAGTACTTC. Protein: CASRDTGLGEQYF.

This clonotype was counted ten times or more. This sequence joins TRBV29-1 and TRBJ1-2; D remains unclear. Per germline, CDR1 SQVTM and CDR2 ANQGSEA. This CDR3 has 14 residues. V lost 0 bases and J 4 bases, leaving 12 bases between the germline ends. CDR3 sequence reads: CSVEDYRNRYGYTF. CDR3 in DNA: TGCAGCGTTGAAGATTACCGCAACCGCTATGGCTACACCTTC.

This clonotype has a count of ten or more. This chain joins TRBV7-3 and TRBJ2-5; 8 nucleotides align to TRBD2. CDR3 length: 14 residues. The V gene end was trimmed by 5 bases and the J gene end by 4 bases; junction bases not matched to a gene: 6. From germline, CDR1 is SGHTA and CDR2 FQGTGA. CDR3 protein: CASSPGGIRETQYF. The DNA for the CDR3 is TGTGCCAGCAGCCCGGGGGGGATAAGAGAGACCCAGTACTTC.

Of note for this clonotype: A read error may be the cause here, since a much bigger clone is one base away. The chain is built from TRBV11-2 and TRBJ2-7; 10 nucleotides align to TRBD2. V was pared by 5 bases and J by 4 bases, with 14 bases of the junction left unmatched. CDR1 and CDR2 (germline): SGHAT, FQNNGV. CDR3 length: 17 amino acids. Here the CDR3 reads CASSPPGRAGGRYEQYF. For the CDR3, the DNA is TGTGCCAGCAGCCCCCCGGGCCGAGCGGGGGGGAGATACGAGCAGTACTTC. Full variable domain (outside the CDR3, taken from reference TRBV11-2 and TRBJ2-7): EAGVAQSPRYKIIEKRQSVAFWCNPISGHATLYWYQQILGQGPKLLIQFQNNGVVDDSQLPKDRFSAERLKGVDSTLKIQPAKLEDSAVYLCASSPPGRAGGRYEQYFGPGTRLTVT.

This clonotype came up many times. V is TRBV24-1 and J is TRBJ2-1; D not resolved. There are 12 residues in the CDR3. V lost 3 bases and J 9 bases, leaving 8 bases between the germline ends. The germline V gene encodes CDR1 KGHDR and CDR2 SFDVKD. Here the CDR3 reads CATSDGPGEQFF. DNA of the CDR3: TGTGCCACCAGTGATGGCCCTGGTGAGCAGTTCTTC.

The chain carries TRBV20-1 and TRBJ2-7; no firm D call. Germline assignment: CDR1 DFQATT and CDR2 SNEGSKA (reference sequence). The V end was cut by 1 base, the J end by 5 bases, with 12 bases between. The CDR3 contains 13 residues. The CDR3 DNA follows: TGCAGTGCTAGAGGGGGATCTTTGCACGAGCAGTACTTC. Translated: CSARGGSLHEQYF.

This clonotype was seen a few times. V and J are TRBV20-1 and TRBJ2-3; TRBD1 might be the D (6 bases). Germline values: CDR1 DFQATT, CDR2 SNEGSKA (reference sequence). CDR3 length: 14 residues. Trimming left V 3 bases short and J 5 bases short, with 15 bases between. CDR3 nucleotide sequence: TGCAGTGCTAGTGTTGGGGGCAGGGTAGATACGCAGTATTTT. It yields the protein CSASVGGRVDTQYF.

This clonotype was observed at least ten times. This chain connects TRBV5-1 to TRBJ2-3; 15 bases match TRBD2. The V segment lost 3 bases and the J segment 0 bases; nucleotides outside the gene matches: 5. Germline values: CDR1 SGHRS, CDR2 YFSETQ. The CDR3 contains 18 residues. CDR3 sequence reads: CASSYGLAGGSSTDTQYF. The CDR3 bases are TGCGCCAGCAGCTACGGACTAGCGGGGGGGTCTAGCACAGATACGCAGTATTTT.

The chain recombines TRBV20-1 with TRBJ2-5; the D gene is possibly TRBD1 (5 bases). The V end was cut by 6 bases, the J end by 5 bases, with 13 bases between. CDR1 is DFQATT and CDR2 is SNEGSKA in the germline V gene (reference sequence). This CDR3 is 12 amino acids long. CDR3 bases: TGCAGTGCCAACCGACAGTCGGAGACCCAGTACTTC. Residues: CSANRQSETQYF.

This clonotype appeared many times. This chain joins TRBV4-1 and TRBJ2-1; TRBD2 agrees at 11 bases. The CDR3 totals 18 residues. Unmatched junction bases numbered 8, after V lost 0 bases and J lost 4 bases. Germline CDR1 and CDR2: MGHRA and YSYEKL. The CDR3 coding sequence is TGCGCCAGCAGCCAAGAGGGACAACTAGCGGGGGCTTACAATGAGCAGTTCTTC. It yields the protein CASSQEGQLAGAYNEQFF.

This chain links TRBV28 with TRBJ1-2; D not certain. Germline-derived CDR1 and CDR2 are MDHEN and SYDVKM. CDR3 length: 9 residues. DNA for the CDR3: TGTGCGCTTAGAGGAGGCTACACCTTC. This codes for CALRGGYTF.